This T cell receptor beta chain was documented in a study of blood T cells in healthy people across ages. This clonotype was recorded once. The antigen is undetermined. Together with a sample-barcoded 5' primer, a J-beta primer mix was included in a second PCR lasting about 7 to 11 cycles. TCRdb reprocessed the 5' RACE reads with MiXCR, giving one entry per CDR3 protein. The table has about 640,000 distinct CDR3 sequences, 58% seen once; the top ten hold 30% to 45%. Points from the study as a whole: Unsorted PBMCs prevented conclusive naive versus antigen-experienced comparison.

This clonotype originated in a man between 60 and 70 years old in good health. What was sequenced was blood.

The CDR3 reads CASSRTADNSPLHF. The CDR3 DNA is TGCGCCAGCAGCCGGACCGCTGATAATTCACCCCTCCACTTT. The chain employs TRBV10-1 and TRBJ1-6; D gene uncertain. Germline CDR1 reads WNHNN; CDR2 reads SYGVQD (reference sequence). Trimming stripped 6 bases from V and 5 bases from J, with 11 bases between. This CDR3 spans 14 amino acids.